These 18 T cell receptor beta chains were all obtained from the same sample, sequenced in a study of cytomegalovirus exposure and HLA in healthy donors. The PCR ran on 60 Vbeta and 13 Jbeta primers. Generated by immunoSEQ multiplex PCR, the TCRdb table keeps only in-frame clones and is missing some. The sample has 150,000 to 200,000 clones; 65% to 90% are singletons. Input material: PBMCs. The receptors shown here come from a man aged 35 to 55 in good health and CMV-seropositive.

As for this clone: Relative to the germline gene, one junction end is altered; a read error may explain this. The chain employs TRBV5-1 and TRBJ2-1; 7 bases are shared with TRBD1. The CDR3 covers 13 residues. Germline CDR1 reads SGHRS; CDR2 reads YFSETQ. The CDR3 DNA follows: TGCGCCAGCAGATTGGGACAGTTCAATGAGCAGTTCTTC. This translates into CASRLGQFNEQFF.

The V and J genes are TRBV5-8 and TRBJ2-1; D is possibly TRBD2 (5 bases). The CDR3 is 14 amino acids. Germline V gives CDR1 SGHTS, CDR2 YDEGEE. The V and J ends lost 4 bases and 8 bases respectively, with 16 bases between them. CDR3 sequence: CASSRLEGSDEQFF. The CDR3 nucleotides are TGTGCCAGCAGCCGCCTCGAGGGATCGGATGAGCAGTTCTTC.

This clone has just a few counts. DNA of the CDR3: TGCGCCAGCAGCAGGGGGCCCTTCACTGAAGCTTTCTTT. Encoded protein: CASSRGPFTEAFF. V usage is TRBV4-1 and J usage is TRBJ1-1; TRBD1 agrees at 7 bases. The CDR3 consists of 13 residues. Germline CDR1 reads MGHRA; CDR2 reads YSYEKL. V lost 5 bases to trimming and J lost 4 bases; unmatched junction nucleotides: 4.

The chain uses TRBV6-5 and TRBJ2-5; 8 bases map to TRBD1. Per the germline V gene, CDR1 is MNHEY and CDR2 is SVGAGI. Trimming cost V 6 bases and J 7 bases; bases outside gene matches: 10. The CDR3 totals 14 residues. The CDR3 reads CASSPDRALRTQYF. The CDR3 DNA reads TGTGCCAGCAGCCCGGACAGGGCCCTCAGGACCCAGTACTTC.

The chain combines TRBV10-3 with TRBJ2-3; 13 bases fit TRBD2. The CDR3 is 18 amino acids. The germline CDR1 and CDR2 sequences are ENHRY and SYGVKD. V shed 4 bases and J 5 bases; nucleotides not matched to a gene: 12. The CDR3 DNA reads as TGTGCCATCAGTGGGAGACTAGCGGGGGGATCCGAACGAGATACGCAGTATTTT. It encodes CAISGRLAGGSERDTQYF.

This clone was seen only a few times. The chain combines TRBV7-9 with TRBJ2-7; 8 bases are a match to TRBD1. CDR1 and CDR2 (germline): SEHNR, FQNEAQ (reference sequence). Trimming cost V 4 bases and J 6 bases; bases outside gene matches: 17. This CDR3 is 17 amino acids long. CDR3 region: CASSSSTVDRAFREQYF. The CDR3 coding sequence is TGTGCCAGCAGCTCGTCTACCGTGGACAGGGCTTTTCGCGAGCAGTACTTC.

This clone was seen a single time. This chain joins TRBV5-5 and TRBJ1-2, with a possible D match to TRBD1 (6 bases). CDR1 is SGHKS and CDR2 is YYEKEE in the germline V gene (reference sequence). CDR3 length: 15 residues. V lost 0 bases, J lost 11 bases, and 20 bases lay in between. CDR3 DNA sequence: TGTGCCAGCAGCTTGGCCCGGGCAGGGGATACGAAATACACCTTC. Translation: CASSLARAGDTKYTF. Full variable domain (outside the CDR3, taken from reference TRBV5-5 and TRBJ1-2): DAGVTQSPTHLIKTRGQQVTLRCSPISGHKSVSWYQQVLGQGPQFIFQYYEKEERGRGNFPDRFSARQFPNYSSELNVNALLLGDSALYLCASSLARAGDTKYTFGSGTRLTVV.

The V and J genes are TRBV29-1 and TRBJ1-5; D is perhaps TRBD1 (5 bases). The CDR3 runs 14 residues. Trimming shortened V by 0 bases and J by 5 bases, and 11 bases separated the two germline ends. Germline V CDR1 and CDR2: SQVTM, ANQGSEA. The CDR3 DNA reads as TGCAGCGTTGAAGAACGACAGTTATATCAGCCCCAGCATTTT. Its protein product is CSVEERQLYQPQHF.

CDR3 residues: CASSLQRTGELFF. Here the CDR3 DNA reads TGTGCCAGCAGCCTGCAGAGGACCGGGGAGCTGTTTTTT. The chain links TRBV7-3 to TRBJ2-2; D call uncertain. The CDR3 runs to 13 residues. V was clipped by 5 bases and J by 5 bases, with 9 bases between them. From germline, CDR1 is SGHTA and CDR2 FQGTGA. The whole variable domain, filled in from reference TRBV7-3 and TRBJ2-2, reads GAGVSQTPSNKVTEKGKYVELRCDPISGHTALYWYRQSLGQGPEFLIYFQGTGAADDSGLPNDRFFAVRPEGSVSTLKIQRTERGDSAVYLCASSLQRTGELFFGEGSRLTVL.

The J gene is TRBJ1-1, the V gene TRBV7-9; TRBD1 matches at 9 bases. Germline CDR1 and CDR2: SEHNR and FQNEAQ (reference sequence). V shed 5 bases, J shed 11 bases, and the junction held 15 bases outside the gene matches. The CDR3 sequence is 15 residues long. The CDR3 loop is CASSLRDRALAGAFF. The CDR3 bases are TGTGCCAGCAGCCTTCGGGACAGGGCGCTAGCGGGGGCTTTCTTT.

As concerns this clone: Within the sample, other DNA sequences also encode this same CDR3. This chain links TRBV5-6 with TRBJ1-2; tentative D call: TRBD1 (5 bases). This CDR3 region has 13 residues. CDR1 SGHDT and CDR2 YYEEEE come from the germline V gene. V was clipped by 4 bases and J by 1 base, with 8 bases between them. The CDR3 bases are TGTGCCAGCAGCGCGCAGGGTAACTATGGCTACACCTTC. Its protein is CASSAQGNYGYTF.

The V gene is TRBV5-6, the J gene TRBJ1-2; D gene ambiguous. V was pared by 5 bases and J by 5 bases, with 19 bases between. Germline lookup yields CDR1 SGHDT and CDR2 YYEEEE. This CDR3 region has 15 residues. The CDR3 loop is CASRYGSQIKYGYTF. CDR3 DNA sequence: TGTGCCAGCAGGTACGGGAGTCAGATAAAATATGGCTACACCTTC.

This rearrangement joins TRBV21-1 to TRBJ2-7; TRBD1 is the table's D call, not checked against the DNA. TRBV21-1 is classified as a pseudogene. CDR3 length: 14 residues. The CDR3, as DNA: TGTGCCAGGACCCGGGACAGAACTCTCTACGAGCAGTACTTC. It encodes CARTRDRTLYEQYF.

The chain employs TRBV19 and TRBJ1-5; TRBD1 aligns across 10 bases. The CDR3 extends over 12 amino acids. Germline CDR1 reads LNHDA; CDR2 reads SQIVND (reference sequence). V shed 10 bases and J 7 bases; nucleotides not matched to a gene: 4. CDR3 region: CATGTGDQPQHF. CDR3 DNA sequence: TGTGCCACCGGGACAGGGGACCAGCCCCAGCATTTT.

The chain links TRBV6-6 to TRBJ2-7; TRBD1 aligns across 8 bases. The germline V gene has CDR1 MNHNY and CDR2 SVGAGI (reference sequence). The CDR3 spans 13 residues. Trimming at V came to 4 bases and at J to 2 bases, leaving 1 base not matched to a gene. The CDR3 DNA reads TGTGCCAGCAGTTCCAGGGGGCCCTACGAGCAGTACTTC. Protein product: CASSSRGPYEQYF.

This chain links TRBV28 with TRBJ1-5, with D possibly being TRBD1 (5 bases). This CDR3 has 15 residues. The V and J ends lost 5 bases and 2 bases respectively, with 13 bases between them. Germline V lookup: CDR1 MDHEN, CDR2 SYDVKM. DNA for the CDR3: TGTGCCAGCAGTCAGCGAGGAGGGGGCAATCAGCCCCAGCATTTT. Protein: CASSQRGGGNQPQHF.

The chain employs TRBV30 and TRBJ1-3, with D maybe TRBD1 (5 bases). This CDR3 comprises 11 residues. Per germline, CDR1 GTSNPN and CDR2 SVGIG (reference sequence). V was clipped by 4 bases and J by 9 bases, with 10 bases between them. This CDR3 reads CAWMLGGTIYF. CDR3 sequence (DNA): TGTGCCTGGATGTTGGGGGGCACCATATATTTT.

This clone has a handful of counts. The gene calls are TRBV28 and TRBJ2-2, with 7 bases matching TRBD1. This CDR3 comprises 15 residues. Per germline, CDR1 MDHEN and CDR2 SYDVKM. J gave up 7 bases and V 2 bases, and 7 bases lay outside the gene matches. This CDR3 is CASSLRQGSLGELFF. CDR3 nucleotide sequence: TGTGCCAGCAGTTTAAGACAGGGAAGTCTCGGGGAGCTGTTTTTT. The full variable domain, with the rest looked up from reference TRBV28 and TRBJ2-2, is DVKVTQSSRYLVKRTGEKVFLECVQDMDHENMFWYRQDPGLGLRLIYFSYDVKMKEKGDIPEGYSVSREKKERFSLILESASTNQTSMYLCASSLRQGSLGELFFGEGSRLTVL.